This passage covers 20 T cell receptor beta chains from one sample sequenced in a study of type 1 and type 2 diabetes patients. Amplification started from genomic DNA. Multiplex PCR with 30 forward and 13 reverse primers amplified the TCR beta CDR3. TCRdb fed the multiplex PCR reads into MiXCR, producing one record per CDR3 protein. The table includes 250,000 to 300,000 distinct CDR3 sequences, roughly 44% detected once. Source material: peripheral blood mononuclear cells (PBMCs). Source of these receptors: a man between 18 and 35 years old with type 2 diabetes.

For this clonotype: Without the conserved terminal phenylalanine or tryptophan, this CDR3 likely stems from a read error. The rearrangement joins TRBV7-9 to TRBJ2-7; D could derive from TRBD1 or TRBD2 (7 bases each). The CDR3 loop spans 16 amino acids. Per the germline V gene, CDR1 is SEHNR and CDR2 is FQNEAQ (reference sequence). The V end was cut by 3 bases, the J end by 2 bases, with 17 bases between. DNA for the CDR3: TGTGCCAGCAGCTTTACAGGGGAGGGTAAAGCCTACGAGCAGTACCTC. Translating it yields CASSFTGEGKAYEQYL.

The CDR3 nucleotides are TGTGCCAGCAGTTACTCCTTCTTTCGGAACACTGAAGCTTTCTTT. Residues: CASSYSFFRNTEAFF. This chain links TRBV6-6 with TRBJ1-1; D is unresolved. The V end lost 0 bases, the J end lost 1 base, and 9 bases lay between the germline ends. CDR3 length equals 15 residues. CDR1 MNHNY and CDR2 SVGAGI come from the germline V gene (reference sequence).

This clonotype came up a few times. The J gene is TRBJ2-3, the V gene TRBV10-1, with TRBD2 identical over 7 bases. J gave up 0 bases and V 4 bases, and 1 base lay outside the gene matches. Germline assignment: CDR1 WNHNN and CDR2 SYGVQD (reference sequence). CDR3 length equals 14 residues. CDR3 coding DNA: TGCGCCAGCAGTGGCGGGGGTAGCACAGATACGCAGTATTTT. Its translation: CASSGGGSTDTQYF.

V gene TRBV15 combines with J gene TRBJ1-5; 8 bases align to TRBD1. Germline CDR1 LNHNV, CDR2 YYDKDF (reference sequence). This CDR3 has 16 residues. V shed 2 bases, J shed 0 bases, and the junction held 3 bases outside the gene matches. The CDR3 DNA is TGTGCCACCAGCAGATGGACAGGGTATAGCAATCAGCCCCAGCATTTT. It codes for CATSRWTGYSNQPQHF.

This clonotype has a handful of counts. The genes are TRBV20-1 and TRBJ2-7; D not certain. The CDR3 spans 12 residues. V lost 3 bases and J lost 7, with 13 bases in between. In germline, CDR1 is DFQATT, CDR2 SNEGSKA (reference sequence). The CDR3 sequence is CSARPFGGEQYF. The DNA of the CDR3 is TGCAGTGCTAGGCCTTTTGGCGGTGAGCAGTACTTC.

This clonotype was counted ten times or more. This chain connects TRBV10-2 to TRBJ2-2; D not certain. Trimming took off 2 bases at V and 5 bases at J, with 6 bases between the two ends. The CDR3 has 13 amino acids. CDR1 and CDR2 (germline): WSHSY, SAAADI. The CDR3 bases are TGCGCCAGCAGTGAGGGTAATACCGGGGAGCTGTTTTTT. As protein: CASSEGNTGELFF.

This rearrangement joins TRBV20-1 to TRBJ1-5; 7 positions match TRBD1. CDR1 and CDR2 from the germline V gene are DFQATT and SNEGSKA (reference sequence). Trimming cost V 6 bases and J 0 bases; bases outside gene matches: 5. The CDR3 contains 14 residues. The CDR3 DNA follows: TGCAGTGCCCCGACAGGGAATAGCAATCAGCCCCAGCATTTT. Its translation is CSAPTGNSNQPQHF.

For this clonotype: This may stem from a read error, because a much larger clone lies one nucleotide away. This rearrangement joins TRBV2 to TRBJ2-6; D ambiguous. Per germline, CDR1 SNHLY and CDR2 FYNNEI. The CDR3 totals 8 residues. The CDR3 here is CARSGNEF. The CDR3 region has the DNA TGTGCCCGCAGTGGTAACGAGTTC.

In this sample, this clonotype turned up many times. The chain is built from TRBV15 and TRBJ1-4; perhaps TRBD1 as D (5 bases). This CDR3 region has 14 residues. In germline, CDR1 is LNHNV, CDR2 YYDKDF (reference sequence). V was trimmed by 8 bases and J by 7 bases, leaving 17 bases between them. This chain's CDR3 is CATAPRGLGEKLFF. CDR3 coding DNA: TGTGCCACCGCCCCGAGGGGATTGGGTGAAAAACTGTTTTTT.

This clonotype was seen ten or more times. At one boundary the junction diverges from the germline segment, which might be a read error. This chain's CDR3 is CASREGLQHAYEQYF. The DNA of the CDR3 is TGTGCCAGCAGAGAAGGTCTACAACACGCCTACGAGCAGTACTTC. The V call is TRBV2, the J call TRBJ2-7; D not resolved. The CDR3 covers 15 residues. CDR1 and CDR2 (germline): SNHLY, FYNNEI.

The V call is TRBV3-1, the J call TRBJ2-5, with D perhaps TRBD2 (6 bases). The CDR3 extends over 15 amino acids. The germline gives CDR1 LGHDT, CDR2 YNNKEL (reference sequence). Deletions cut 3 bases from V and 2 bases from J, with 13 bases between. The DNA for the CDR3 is TGTGCCAGCAGCCACTTGGGGACTTCTCAAGAGACCCAGTACTTC. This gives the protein CASSHLGTSQETQYF.

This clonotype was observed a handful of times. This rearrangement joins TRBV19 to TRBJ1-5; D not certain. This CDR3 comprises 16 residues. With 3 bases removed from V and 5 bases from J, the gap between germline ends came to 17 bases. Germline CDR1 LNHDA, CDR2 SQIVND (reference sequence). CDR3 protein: CASSIPLAGRYQPQHF. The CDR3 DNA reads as TGTGCCAGTAGTATCCCTTTAGCAGGTAGGTATCAGCCCCAGCATTTT.

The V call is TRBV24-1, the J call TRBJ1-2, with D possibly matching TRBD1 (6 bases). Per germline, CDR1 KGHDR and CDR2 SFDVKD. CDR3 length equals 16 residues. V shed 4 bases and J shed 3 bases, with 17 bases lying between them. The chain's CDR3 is CATSDPLKGTHYGYTF. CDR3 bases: TGTGCCACCAGTGACCCCCTCAAAGGGACACACTATGGCTACACCTTC.

As DNA, the CDR3 is TGTGCCAGCAGCCACCCCGGCCGTGCAACTAATGAAAAACTGTTTTTT. Translating it yields CASSHPGRATNEKLFF. The chain couples TRBV2 to TRBJ1-4; D remains ambiguous. The CDR3 runs to 16 residues. CDR1 is SNHLY, CDR2 FYNNEI, per germline. Trimming pared 6 bases from V and 0 bases from J, leaving 14 bases between. Filled out from reference TRBV2 and TRBJ1-4, the complete variable domain reads EPEVTQTPSHQVTQMGQEVILRCVPISNHLYFYWYRQILGQKVEFLVSFYNNEISEKSEIFDDQFSVERPDGSNFTLKIRSTKLEDSAMYFCASSHPGRATNEKLFFGSGTQLSVL.

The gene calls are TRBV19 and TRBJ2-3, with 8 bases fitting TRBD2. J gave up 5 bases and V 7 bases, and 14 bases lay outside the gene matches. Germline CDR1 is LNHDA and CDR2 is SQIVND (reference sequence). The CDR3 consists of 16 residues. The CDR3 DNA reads TGTGCCAGTACCCACACTACGGGGGGGGCTGGAGATACGCAGTATTTT. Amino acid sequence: CASTHTTGGAGDTQYF.

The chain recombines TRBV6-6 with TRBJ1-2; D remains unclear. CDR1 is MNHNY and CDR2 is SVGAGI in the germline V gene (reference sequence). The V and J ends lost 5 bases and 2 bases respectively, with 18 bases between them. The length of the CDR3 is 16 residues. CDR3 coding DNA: TGTGCCAGCAGTGAGCATTCCCCCCGACGGAACTATGGCTACACCTTC. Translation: CASSEHSPRRNYGYTF.

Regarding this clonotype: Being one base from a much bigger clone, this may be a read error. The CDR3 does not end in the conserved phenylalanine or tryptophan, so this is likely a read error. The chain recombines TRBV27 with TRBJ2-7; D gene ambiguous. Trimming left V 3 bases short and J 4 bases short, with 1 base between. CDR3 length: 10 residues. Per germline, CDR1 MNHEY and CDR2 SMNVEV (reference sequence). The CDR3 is CASSLYEQYL. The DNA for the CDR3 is TGTGCCAGCAGTTTGTACGAGCAGTACCTC.

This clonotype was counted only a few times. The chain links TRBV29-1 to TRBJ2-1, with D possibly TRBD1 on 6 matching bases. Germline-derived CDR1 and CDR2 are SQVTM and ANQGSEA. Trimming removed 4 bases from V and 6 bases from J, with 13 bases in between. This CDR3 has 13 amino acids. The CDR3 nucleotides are TGCAGCGTTGTAGGGGGAGAATTCAATGAGCAGTTCTTC. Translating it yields CSVVGGEFNEQFF.

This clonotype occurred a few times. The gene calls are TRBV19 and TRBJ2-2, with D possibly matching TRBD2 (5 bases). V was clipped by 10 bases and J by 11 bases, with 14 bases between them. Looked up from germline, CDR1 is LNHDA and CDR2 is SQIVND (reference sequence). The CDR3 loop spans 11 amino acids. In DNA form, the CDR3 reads TGTGCCACCCGGGGAGTCATAGAGCTGTTTTTT. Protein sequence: CATRGVIELFF. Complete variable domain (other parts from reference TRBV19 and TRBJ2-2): DGGITQSPKYLFRKEGQNVTLSCEQNLNHDAMYWYRQDPGQGLRLIYYSQIVNDFQKGDIAEGYSVSREKKESFPLTVTSAQKNPTAFYLCATRGVIELFFGEGSRLTVL.

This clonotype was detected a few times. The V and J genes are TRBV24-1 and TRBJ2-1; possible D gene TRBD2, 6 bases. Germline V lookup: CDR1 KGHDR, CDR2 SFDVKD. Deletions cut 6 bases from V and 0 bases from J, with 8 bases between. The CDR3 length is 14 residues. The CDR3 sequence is CATSLTSSYNEQFF. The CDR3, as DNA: TGTGCCACCAGTCTGACTAGCTCCTACAATGAGCAGTTCTTC.